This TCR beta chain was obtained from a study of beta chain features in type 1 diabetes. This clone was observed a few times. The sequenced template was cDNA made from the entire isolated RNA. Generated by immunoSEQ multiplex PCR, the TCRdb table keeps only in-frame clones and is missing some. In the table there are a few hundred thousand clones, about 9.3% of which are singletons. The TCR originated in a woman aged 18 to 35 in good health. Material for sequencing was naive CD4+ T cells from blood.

CDR3 nucleotides: TGTGCCAGTAGTATCCAGGGAACATTAAACACCGGGGAGCTGTTTTTT. Its protein product is CASSIQGTLNTGELFF. The chain couples TRBV19 to TRBJ2-2, with D perhaps matching TRBD1 (5 bases). This CDR3 is 16 amino acids long. Per the germline V gene, CDR1 is LNHDA and CDR2 is SQIVND (reference sequence). Between the trimmed V and J ends, which lost 3 bases and 2 bases, there was a span of 13 bases. The whole variable domain, filled in from reference TRBV19 and TRBJ2-2, reads DGGITQSPKYLFRKEGQNVTLSCEQNLNHDAMYWYRQDPGQGLRLIYYSQIVNDFQKGDIAEGYSVSREKKESFPLTVTSAQKNPTAFYLCASSIQGTLNTGELFFGEGSRLTVL.